Following are 21 T cell receptor beta chains from one sample sequenced in a study of blood T cell repertoires in COVID-19. Sequenced by immunoSEQ multiplex PCR; TCRdb stores in-frame clones only, minus some. The sample gives some 250,000 clones, roughly 90% of which show up once; just over 7% is in the top ten. The material sequenced was peripheral blood. The receptors were gathered from a man aged 55 to 69 who had recovered from COVID-19.

This clone showed up just a few times. The CDR3 DNA is TGTGCCAGCAGCTTCTTCGGGGGAGGCACTGAAGCTTTCTTT. Translation: CASSFFGGGTEAFF. This chain uses TRBV5-6 with TRBJ1-1; D is perhaps TRBD1 (5 bases). In germline, CDR1 is SGHDT, CDR2 YYEEEE. Trimming cost V 2 bases and J 4 bases, with 12 bases left between them. The CDR3 runs to 14 residues.

The rearrangement links TRBV6-2 or TRBV6-3 to TRBJ1-1; D is perhaps TRBD1 (6 bases). Germline CDR1 is MNHEY and CDR2 is SVGEGT. The CDR3 totals 14 residues. Trimming shortened V by 6 bases and J by 4 bases, and 15 bases separated the two germline ends. CDR3 nucleotide sequence: TGTGCCAGCAGCCCCAGGGGATGGGTCACTGAAGCTTTCTTT. This sequence encodes CASSPRGWVTEAFF.

The chain links TRBV19 to TRBJ1-3, with TRBD1 matching 8 bases. After removal of 5 bases from V and 0 bases from J, the junction contained 9 bases not matched to a gene. This CDR3 spans 17 amino acids. The germline V gene encodes CDR1 LNHDA and CDR2 SQIVND (reference sequence). As DNA, the CDR3 is TGTGCCAGTAGTCCAAACCGGGACAGGAGCTCTGGAAACACCATATATTTT. Translated: CASSPNRDRSSGNTIYF.

V usage is TRBV5-6 and J usage is TRBJ2-7, with D tentatively TRBD1 (6 bases). CDR1 is SGHDT, CDR2 YYEEEE, per germline. V lost 4 bases and J lost 6, with 17 bases in between. The CDR3 has 14 amino acids. The chain's CDR3 is CASSPLTRGSEQYV. The CDR3 region has the DNA TGTGCCAGCAGCCCGCTAACTAGGGGGTCCGAGCAGTACGTC.

This chain connects TRBV9 to TRBJ2-1; D is possibly TRBD2 (6 bases). Germline values: CDR1 SGDLS, CDR2 YYNGEE. Trimming removed 0 bases at V and 2 bases at J, with 9 bases between. This CDR3 is built from 15 residues. CDR3 DNA sequence: TGTGCCAGCAGCGTAGGGACTACCACCTACAATGAGCAGTTCTTC. This codes for CASSVGTTTYNEQFF. The full variable domain, with the rest looked up from reference TRBV9 and TRBJ2-1, is DSGVTQTPKHLITATGQRVTLRCSPRSGDLSVYWYQQSLDQGLQFLIQYYNGEERAKGNILERFSAQQFPDLHSELNLSSLELGDSALYFCASSVGTTTYNEQFFGPGTRLTVL.

In this sample, this clone turned up once. The V call is TRBV28, the J call TRBJ1-2; 9 nucleotides match TRBD1. The germline V gene has CDR1 MDHEN and CDR2 SYDVKM. V shed 3 bases, J shed 1 base, and the junction held 6 bases outside the gene matches. This CDR3 has 16 residues. CDR3 coding DNA: TGTGCCAGCAGTTTTCCTGGGACAGGGTATAACTATGGCTACACCTTC. Translated, it gives CASSFPGTGYNYGYTF.

The sample holds one count of this clone. The V gene is TRBV30, the J gene TRBJ2-6; 7 bases line up with TRBD2. Germline CDR1 and CDR2: GTSNPN and SVGIG (reference sequence). This CDR3 spans 17 amino acids. With 8 bases clipped from V and 4 bases from J, the junction kept 17 bases outside the gene matches. CDR3 amino acids: CAGGGTGISPGANVLTF. The DNA for the CDR3 is TGTGCCGGGGGGGGGACCGGGATATCCCCGGGGGCCAACGTCCTGACTTTC.

V is TRBV5-4 and J is TRBJ1-1, with D possibly TRBD1 on 5 matching bases. The CDR3 runs 14 residues. The germline V and J ends were trimmed by 4 bases and 5 bases, with 15 bases remaining between them. Germline CDR1 and CDR2: SGHNT and YYREEE (reference sequence). CDR3: CASSGGEWSTEAFF. The CDR3 nucleotides are TGTGCCAGCAGCGGGGGGGAGTGGAGTACTGAAGCTTTCTTT.

This clone was seen a single time. The chain joins TRBV6-5 to TRBJ1-2, with 8 nucleotides matching TRBD1. The CDR3 length is 13 residues. Losses at the gene ends were 5 bases for V and 7 bases for J; bases not matched to a gene: 6. CDR1 and CDR2 (germline): MNHEY, SVGAGI. CDR3 in DNA: TGTGCCAGCAGTCCCGGACAGGGCTTTGGCTACACCTTC. This sequence encodes CASSPGQGFGYTF.

The rearrangement uses TRBV19 and TRBJ1-3; D is unclear. CDR1 and CDR2 (germline): LNHDA, SQIVND (reference sequence). This CDR3 contains 15 residues. V was pared by 3 bases and J by 0 bases, with 9 bases between. The CDR3 sequence is CASSITRSSGNTIYF. The CDR3 nucleotides read TGTGCCAGTAGTATCACAAGGAGCTCTGGAAACACCATATATTTT.

The rearrangement joins TRBV3-1 (or the pseudogene TRBV3-2) to TRBJ2-3; 12 nucleotides match TRBD2. This CDR3 spans 18 amino acids. V lost 4 bases to trimming and J lost 2 bases; unmatched junction nucleotides: 10. The V gene's germline CDR1 is LGHDT and CDR2 YNNKEL (reference sequence). The CDR3 coding sequence is TGTGCCAGCAGCCCCCGAACCCTAGCGGGGGGGCACACAGATACGCAGTATTTT. This encodes CASSPRTLAGGHTDTQYF.

The chain recombines TRBV27 with TRBJ1-2; 9 bases match TRBD1. Trimming cost V 4 bases and J 6 bases; bases outside gene matches: 9. CDR1 MNHEY and CDR2 SMNVEV come from the germline V gene (reference sequence). This CDR3 spans 15 amino acids. CDR3: CASSSRQGGLDGYTF. For the CDR3, the DNA is TGTGCCAGCAGTTCCCGACAGGGGGGCCTCGATGGCTACACCTTC.

CDR3 sequence reads: CATGTGGYSNQPQHF. CDR3 coding DNA: TGTGCCACTGGGACAGGGGGATATAGCAATCAGCCCCAGCATTTT. The chain has TRBV15 and TRBJ1-5; 11 bases agree with TRBD1. Germline V gene sequence: CDR1 LNHNV, CDR2 YYDKDF (reference sequence). V gave up 9 bases and J gave up 0 bases; unmatched junction bases: 4. This CDR3 spans 15 amino acids.

The CDR3 protein is CASSLSGTEAFF. The CDR3, as DNA: TGTGCCAGCAGCTTATCGGGGACTGAAGCTTTCTTT. The V gene is TRBV5-6, the J gene TRBJ1-1; D not certain. CDR3 length: 12 amino acids. Deletions cut 2 bases from V and 5 bases from J, with 7 bases between. Germline CDR1 SGHDT, CDR2 YYEEEE.

In its sample, this clone was seen once. This rearrangement joins TRBV7-6 to TRBJ2-3; possibly TRBD2 for D (5 bases). V was trimmed by 6 bases and J by 6 bases, leaving 7 bases between them. CDR3 length equals 11 residues. Per the germline V gene, CDR1 is SGHVS and CDR2 is FNYEAQ. CDR3 amino acids: CASSRGDTQYF. Written as DNA, the CDR3 is TGTGCCAGCAGTCGAGGGGATACGCAGTATTTT.

The chain joins TRBV6-5 to TRBJ2-3; 10 bases are a match to TRBD2. The germline V gene encodes CDR1 MNHEY and CDR2 SVGAGI. Trimming removed 7 bases from V and 7 bases from J; junction bases left unmatched: 5. The CDR3 runs to 13 residues. CDR3: CASNERGGYTQYF. CDR3 nucleotide sequence: TGTGCCAGCAACGAGCGGGGGGGGTATACGCAGTATTTT.

CDR3 sequence (DNA): TGTGCCATCAGTGGAACAGGGGTTGGGACTGAAGCTTTCTTT. Protein sequence: CAISGTGVGTEAFF. The chain carries TRBV10-3 and TRBJ1-1; 7 bases line up with TRBD1. Germline V gene lookup returns CDR1 ENHRY and CDR2 SYGVKD. With V trimmed by 4 bases and J by 5 bases, 7 bases remained unmatched. This CDR3 has 14 residues.

The sample holds one count of this clone. This chain links TRBV19 with TRBJ2-3, with 8 bases lining up with TRBD2. The CDR3 extends over 15 amino acids. Per germline, CDR1 LNHDA and CDR2 SQIVND (reference sequence). V lost 6 bases to trimming and J lost 0 bases; unmatched junction nucleotides: 5. The CDR3 is CASRLAGLSTDTQYF. CDR3 bases: TGTGCCAGTAGATTAGCGGGGCTTAGCACAGATACGCAGTATTTT.

The chain employs TRBV25-1 and TRBJ1-2; D remains ambiguous. From germline, CDR1 is MGHDK and CDR2 SYGVNS. The CDR3 has 11 amino acids. V dropped 8 bases and J dropped 5 bases, with 9 bases sitting between them. DNA of the CDR3: TGTGCCAGCGGCGGGGTGTATGGCTACACCTTC. Protein sequence: CASGGVYGYTF.

The J gene is TRBJ2-1, the V gene TRBV14; 11 bases are shared with TRBD2. CDR1 SGHDN and CDR2 FVKESK come from the germline V gene. Trimming cost V 0 bases and J 4 bases; bases outside gene matches: 5. The CDR3 length is 17 residues. As DNA, the CDR3 is TGTGCCAGCAGCCAAGATCGGGGGACTAGCGGATACAATGAGCAGTTCTTC. This gives the protein CASSQDRGTSGYNEQFF.

The genes are TRBV24-1 and TRBJ1-4, with unresolved D. With 9 bases removed from V and 8 bases from J, the gap between germline ends came to 21 bases. Germline V gives CDR1 KGHDR, CDR2 SFDVKD. The CDR3 is 15 residues long. The DNA of the CDR3 is TGTGCCACCTCCAGAAACGGGGATGTCGACGAAAAACTGTTTTTT. Protein product: CATSRNGDVDEKLFF.